The clone carrying this T cell receptor (beta chain) was seen repeatedly, ten times or more. Its antigen is as yet unknown. The read gets to within 3 residues of the CDR3 end, and the germline J gene fills in the rest. The data were produced by immunoSEQ multiplex PCR, yet TCRdb's version contains in-frame clones alone and is incomplete. The sample offers about 26,000 clones and no singletons, the top ten holding about 24%. The sample belongs to a study of T cell clonality in common variable immunodeficiency. Findings of the study overall: Fewer TCRbeta clones were shared among CVID subjects than controls. In common variable immunodeficiency, TCR beta chains reportedly carried fewer deletions and N-nucleotide insertions. Repertoire-complication correlations in CVID were limited by patient heterogeneity.

Germline loops: CDR1 LNHDA, CDR2 SQIVND (reference sequence). The CDR3 is 14 residues long. The ends lost 5 bases at V and 1 base at J; junction bases unmatched: 3. Of CVID subjects, about 14 were female and about 28 male, mean age about 40. CVID subjects were neither ill nor on immunomodulatory or immunosuppressive medication at sampling. The sample was peripheral blood mononuclear cells. This rearrangement joins TRBV19 to TRBJ2-3; 7 nucleotides align to TRBD1. The TCR was taken from a human donor with common variable immunodeficiency. The CDR3 DNA, read in part, is TGTGCCAGTAGTCGACAGGGCGGCACAGATACG. Translated: CASSRQGGTDT. The full-length CDR3 reads as CASSRQGGTDTQYF.